The clone carrying this T cell receptor (beta chain) has at least ten counts. The antigen remains unidentified. This sample is drawn from a study of early T cells in non-severe SARS-CoV-2 infection. Study context: Sequencing targeted bulk RNA from unsorted whole blood, leaving chains unpaired. Regarding the study as a whole: VDJdb matches were skewed toward anti-spike CD8 T cell responses.

Unique molecular identifiers were affixed to single, distinct cDNA molecules. MiXCR, run by TCRdb on the 5' RACE reads, gives a single entry per CDR3 protein. The table includes over 55,000 distinct CDR3 sequences, 8.5% to 10% detected once. V was pared by 5 bases and J by 0 bases, with 14 bases between. Germline CDR1 reads ENHRY; CDR2 reads SYGVKD. The CDR3 is 16 amino acids. The receptor was derived from an adult who was a healthcare worker with PCR-confirmed SARS-CoV-2 infection or an uninfected control (not recorded which). The sample was whole blood. This chain joins TRBV10-3 and TRBJ1-3; D gene uncertain. In DNA, the CDR3 is TGTGCCATCAGTCCTCAGATGGGTGTCTCTGGAAACACCATATATTTT. Its translation: CAISPQMGVSGNTIYF.